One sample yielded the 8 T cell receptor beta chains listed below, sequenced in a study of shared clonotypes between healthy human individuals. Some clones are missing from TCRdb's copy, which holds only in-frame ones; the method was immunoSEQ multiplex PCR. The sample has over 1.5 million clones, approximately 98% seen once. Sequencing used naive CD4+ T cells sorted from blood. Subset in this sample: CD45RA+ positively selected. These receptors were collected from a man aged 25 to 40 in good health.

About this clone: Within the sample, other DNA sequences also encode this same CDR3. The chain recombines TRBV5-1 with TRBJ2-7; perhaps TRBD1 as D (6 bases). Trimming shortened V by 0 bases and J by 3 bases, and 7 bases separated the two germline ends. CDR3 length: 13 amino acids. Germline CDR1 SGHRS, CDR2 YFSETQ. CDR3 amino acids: CASSLDRDYEQYF. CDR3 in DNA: TGCGCCAGCAGCTTGGACAGGGACTACGAGCAGTACTTC.

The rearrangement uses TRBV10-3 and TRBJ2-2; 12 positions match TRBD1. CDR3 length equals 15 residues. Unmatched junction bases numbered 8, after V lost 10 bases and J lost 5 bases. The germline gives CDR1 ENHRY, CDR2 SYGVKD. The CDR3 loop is CATNRGQGATGELFF. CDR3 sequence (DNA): TGTGCCACAAATAGGGGACAGGGGGCGACCGGGGAGCTGTTTTTT.

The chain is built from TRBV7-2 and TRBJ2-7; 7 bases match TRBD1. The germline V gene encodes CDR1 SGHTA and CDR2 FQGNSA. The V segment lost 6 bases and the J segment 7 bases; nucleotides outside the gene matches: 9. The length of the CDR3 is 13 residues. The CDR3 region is CASSRTGVGEQYF. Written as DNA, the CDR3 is TGTGCCAGCAGTCGTACAGGGGTCGGGGAGCAGTACTTC.

CDR3 amino acids: CASSLGLYNEQFF. In nucleotides, the CDR3 is TGCGCCAGCAGCCTTGGACTTTACAATGAGCAGTTCTTC. This sequence joins TRBV4-3 and TRBJ2-1; a possible D gene is TRBD2 (5 bases). V shed 4 bases and J shed 4 bases, with 8 bases lying between them. Germline CDR1 is LGHNA and CDR2 is YSLEER. The CDR3 is 13 residues long.

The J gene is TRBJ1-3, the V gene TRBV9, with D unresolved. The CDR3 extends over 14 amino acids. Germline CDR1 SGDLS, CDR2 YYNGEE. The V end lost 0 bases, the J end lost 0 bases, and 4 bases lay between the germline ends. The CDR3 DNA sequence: TGTGCCAGCAGCGTAGTACCCTCTGGAAACACCATATATTTT. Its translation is CASSVVPSGNTIYF.

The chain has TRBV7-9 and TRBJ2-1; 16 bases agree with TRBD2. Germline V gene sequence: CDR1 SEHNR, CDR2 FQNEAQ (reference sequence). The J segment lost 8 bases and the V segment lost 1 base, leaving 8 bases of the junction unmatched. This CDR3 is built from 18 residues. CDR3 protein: CASSLVAGLAGGLDEQFF. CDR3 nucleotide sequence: TGTGCCAGCAGCTTAGTGGCGGGACTAGCGGGAGGGCTCGATGAGCAGTTCTTC.

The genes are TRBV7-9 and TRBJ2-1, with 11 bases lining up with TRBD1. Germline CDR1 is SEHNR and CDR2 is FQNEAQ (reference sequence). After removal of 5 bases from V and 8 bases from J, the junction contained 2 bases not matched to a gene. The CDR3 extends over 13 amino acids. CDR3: CASSGDRGYEQFF. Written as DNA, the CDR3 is TGTGCCAGCAGCGGGGACAGGGGGTATGAGCAGTTCTTC.

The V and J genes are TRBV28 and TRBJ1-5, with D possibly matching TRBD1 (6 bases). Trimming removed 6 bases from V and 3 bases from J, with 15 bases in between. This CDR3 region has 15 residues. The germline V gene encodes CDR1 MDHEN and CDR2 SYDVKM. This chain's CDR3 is CASSLTQGNNQPQHF. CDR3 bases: TGTGCCAGCAGCCTAACACAGGGAAACAATCAGCCCCAGCATTTT.